This TCR beta chain stems from a study of cytomegalovirus exposure and HLA in healthy donors. On the study more broadly: An analysis done earlier identified roughly 120 million unique TCR beta sequences from about 180 million T cells. Of all 360 or so donors who were genotyped, roughly 81% belonged to the Caucasian-associated ancestry cluster.

CDR1 is SGHNT, CDR2 YYREEE, per germline (reference sequence). V shed 2 bases, J shed 5 bases, and the junction held 8 bases outside the gene matches. The CDR3 runs 16 residues. The PCR contained 60 Vbeta and 13 Jbeta primers. Sequenced by immunoSEQ multiplex PCR; TCRdb stores in-frame clones only, minus some. The sample has some 120,000 clones, about two thirds seen once; the top ten hold 4% to 5.5%. Input material: PBMCs. The gene calls are TRBV5-4 and TRBJ2-3; 10 nucleotides line up with TRBD2. The source is a man aged 60 to 69 in good health and CMV-seropositive. CDR3 nucleotides: TGTGCCAGCAGCTTCAAAGCGGGGGGGCTGGAAGATACGCAGTATTTT. It specifies CASSFKAGGLEDTQYF.